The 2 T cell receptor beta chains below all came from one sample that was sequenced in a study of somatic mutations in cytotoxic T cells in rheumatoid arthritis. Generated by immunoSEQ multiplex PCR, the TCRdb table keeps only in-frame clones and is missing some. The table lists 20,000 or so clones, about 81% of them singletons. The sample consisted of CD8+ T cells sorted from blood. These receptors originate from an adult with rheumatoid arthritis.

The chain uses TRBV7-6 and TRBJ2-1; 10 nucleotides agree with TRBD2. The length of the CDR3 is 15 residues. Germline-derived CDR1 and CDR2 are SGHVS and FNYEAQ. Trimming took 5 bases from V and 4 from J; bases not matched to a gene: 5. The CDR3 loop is CASSPIAGGYNEQFF. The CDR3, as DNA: TGTGCCAGCAGCCCCATAGCGGGAGGTTACAATGAGCAGTTCTTC.

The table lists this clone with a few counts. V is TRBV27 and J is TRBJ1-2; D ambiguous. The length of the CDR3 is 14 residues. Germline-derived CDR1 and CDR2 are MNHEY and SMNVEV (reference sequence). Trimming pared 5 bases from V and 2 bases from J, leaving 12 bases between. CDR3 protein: CASSPQDINYGYTF. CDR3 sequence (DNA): TGTGCCAGCAGTCCTCAAGACATCAACTATGGCTACACCTTC.